A selection of T cell receptor beta chains follows, all from one sample in a study of blood T cell repertoires in COVID-19. The data were produced by immunoSEQ multiplex PCR, yet TCRdb's version contains in-frame clones alone and is incomplete. The data contain about 100,000 clones, about 86% of them seen just once; the ten biggest clones take up 2% to 3%. The sequenced material came from PBMCs or T cells enriched from blood (not recorded which). The origin of the receptors is a woman aged 45-59 years who had recovered from COVID-19. Both conserved end residues are part of each CDR3. D genes are given only for firm matches. Where a row states a size, it is once, few, many or the class of an expanded clone; other rows omit it.

>few|13|TRBD1|TRBV12-3/TRBV12-4|TRBJ2-7
CASSPHRGYEQYF
TGTGCCAGCAGCCCCCACAGGGGCTACGAGCAGTACTTC
>-|14|-|TRBV19|TRBJ1-5
CASTATAPSQPQHF
TGTGCCAGTACTGCGACAGCGCCAAGTCAGCCCCAGCATTTT
>-|14|-|TRBV5-8|TRBJ1-1
CASSLRGENTEAFF
TGTGCCAGCAGCTTAAGGGGCGAGAACACTGAAGCTTTCTTT
>-|16|TRBD1|TRBV4-2|TRBJ1-4
CASSQDGKTGGEKLFF
TGTGCCAGCAGCCAAGACGGGAAGACAGGGGGTGAAAAACTGTTTTTT
>-|15|TRBD2|TRBV6-5|TRBJ2-1
CASTLSSGSYNEQFF
TGTGCCAGCACCCTCTCGAGCGGGAGCTACAATGAGCAGTTCTTC
>-|13|-|TRBV4-1|TRBJ1-6
CASSQVEVSPLHF
TGCGCCAGCAGCCAGGTCGAGGTTTCACCCCTCCACTTT
>-|15|TRBD1|TRBV5-1|TRBJ2-5
CASSLDDRARETQYF
TGCGCCAGCAGCTTGGACGACAGGGCTCGTGAGACCCAGTACTTC
>-|11|-|TRBV6-5|TRBJ2-5
CASSYGQTQYF
TGTGCCAGCAGCTACGGGCAGACCCAGTACTTC
>medium-sized|16|TRBD1|TRBV11-1|TRBJ2-2
CASSFMGQGNTGELFF
TGTGCCAGCAGCTTTATGGGACAGGGGAACACCGGGGAGCTGTTTTTT
>-|14|TRBD1|TRBV28|TRBJ1-4
CASSLQGAREKLFF
TGTGCCAGCAGTCTACAGGGGGCACGTGAAAAACTGTTTTTT
>few|14|-|TRBV2|TRBJ1-6
CASRPGPGGSPLHF
TGTGCCAGCAGGCCTGGACCTGGAGGTTCACCCCTCCACTTT
>-|14|-|TRBV30|TRBJ2-7
CAWSTGGSSYEQYF
TGTGCCTGGAGCACAGGTGGCAGTTCCTACGAGCAGTACTTC
>-|13|-|TRBV24-1|TRBJ1-5
CATSRQDNQPQHF
TGTGCCACCAGCCGACAGGACAATCAGCCCCAGCATTTT
>-|15|TRBD1|TRBV27|TRBJ1-4
CASSFRNRGDEKLFF
TGTGCCAGCAGTTTCCGGAACAGGGGGGATGAAAAACTGTTTTTT
>-|16|-|TRBV28|TRBJ2-2
CASSFPGPLNTGELFF
TGTGCCAGCAGTTTCCCAGGGCCACTAAACACCGGGGAGCTGTTTTTT
>few|19|TRBD1|TRBV15|TRBJ1-5
CATSSLQGGRISSSQPQHF
TGTGCCACCAGCAGCCTACAGGGGGGCAGAATAAGCAGTTCTCAGCCCCAGCATTTT
>-|13|-|TRBV6-5|TRBJ1-2
CASRIRGNYGYTF
TGTGCCAGCAGAATAAGGGGCAACTATGGCTACACCTTC
>-|15|TRBD1|TRBV2|TRBJ1-6
CATSRDRGLNSPLHF
TGTGCCACCTCCCGGGACAGGGGTCTTAATTCACCCCTCCACTTT
>-|13|TRBD1|TRBV5-6|TRBJ2-3
CASGKTGADTQYF
TGTGCCAGCGGCAAGACAGGGGCAGATACGCAGTATTTT
>-|15|TRBD2|TRBV5-1|TRBJ2-2
CASSTGTRVTGELFF
TGCGCCAGCAGCACCGGGACTAGGGTAACCGGGGAGCTGTTTTTT
>-|15|-|TRBV27|TRBJ2-7
CASSLAERISYEQYF
TGTGCCAGCAGTTTGGCGGAGAGGATTTCCTACGAGCAGTACTTC
>-|17|-|TRBV27|TRBJ1-1
CASSYLEGWRSNTEAFF
TGTGCCAGCAGCTACCTGGAGGGGTGGCGATCCAACACTGAAGCTTTCTTT
>once|13|-|TRBV5-1|TRBJ2-5
CASRADLAETQYF
TGCGCCAGCAGGGCTGATCTAGCGGAGACCCAGTACTTC
>-|14|TRBD1|TRBV19|TRBJ2-1
CASPGQGPLNEQFF
TGTGCCAGCCCGGGACAGGGGCCCTTAAATGAGCAGTTCTTC
>few|16|TRBD1|TRBV2|TRBJ1-4
CARTGTGKGTNEKLFF
TGTGCCAGAACCGGGACAGGGAAAGGGACTAATGAAAAACTGTTTTTT